The source of this T cell receptor (beta chain) is a study of T cell changes during pregnancy in multiple sclerosis. This table comes from immunoSEQ multiplex PCR, and its TCRdb copy is limited to in-frame clones, with some not included. The sample carries tens of thousands of clones, 70% to 90% recorded once. Here the sequenced sample was CD8+ T cells from peripheral blood mononuclear cells, taken in the second trimester of pregnancy. This TCR came from a female donor in good health, enrolled as a control in a pregnancy study.

The CDR3 coding sequence is TGTGCCAGCAGTGCATCAGGACAGGGTGGCACTGAAGCTTTCTTT. Translation gives CASSASGQGGTEAFF. The chain has TRBV25-1 and TRBJ1-1, with 8 bases that match TRBD1. Germline values: CDR1 MGHDK, CDR2 SYGVNS. The J segment lost 4 bases and the V segment lost 4 bases, leaving 8 bases of the junction unmatched. The CDR3 has 15 amino acids.